This T cell receptor beta chain emerged from a study of CD8 T cells in Susac syndrome. As for the study in general: When blood was drawn, the patients with Susac syndrome were therapy-naive, on corticosteroids, or on intravenous immunoglobulin alone. Study-wide points: CD4+ repertoires of Susac syndrome patients lacked detectable clonal expansion.

This CDR3 is built from 16 residues. Germline V gene lookup returns CDR1 ENHRY and CDR2 SYGVKD. With regard to this clonotype: Its target is unknown. The junction differs from germline at one of its ends, possibly a read error.

RNA totalling about 0.45 to 1 ug underwent reverse transcription with random hexamers. TCRdb called the immunoSEQ multiplex PCR reads again in MiXCR, with one record for every CDR3 protein. This table holds about 240,000 distinct CDR3 sequences, 90% to 97% found once. This clonotype originated in a human donor with Susac syndrome. The sample taken for sequencing was CD4+ T cells from PBMCs. V is TRBV10-3 and J is TRBJ2-6, with D maybe TRBD2 (5 bases). The CDR3 region has the DNA TGTGCCATCACTGAGGGCGAAGCATCTGGGGCCAACGTCCTGACTTTC. This codes for CAITEGEASGANVLTF.